These 32 T cell receptor beta chains were all obtained from the same sample, sequenced in a study of T cell responses to AZD1222 COVID-19 vaccine. Clones were sequenced by immunoSEQ multiplex PCR, and TCRdb holds only the in-frame ones, with some missing. The sample records about 140,000 clones, roughly 92% being singletons. The specimen was peripheral blood, collected on day 0 of AZD1222 vaccination. Every receptor here comes from an adult in good health.

This clone was observed once. The chain links TRBV3-1 (or the pseudogene TRBV3-2) to TRBJ1-2; D is ambiguous. The V end was cut by 3 bases, the J end by 3 bases, with 11 bases between. The CDR3 runs 14 residues. The germline gives CDR1 LGHDT, CDR2 YNNKEL (reference sequence). CDR3 protein: CASSHRTDDYGYTF. Written as DNA, the CDR3 is TGTGCCAGCAGCCACCGGACGGATGACTATGGCTACACCTTC.

This chain connects TRBV7-8 to TRBJ1-4; D may be TRBD1 (5 bases). The CDR3 loop spans 13 amino acids. V lost 5 bases to trimming and J lost 15 bases, with 19 bases between them. CDR1 and CDR2 from the germline V gene are SGHVS and FQNEAQ. CDR3 region: CASSMETVKRMFF. The CDR3 nucleotides are TGTGCCAGCAGCATGGAGACAGTGAAGAGGATGTTTTTT.

The rearrangement uses TRBV5-4 and TRBJ2-1; TRBD2 matches 10 bases. The CDR3 extends over 16 amino acids. CDR1 is SGHNT and CDR2 is YYREEE in the germline V gene (reference sequence). J lost 7 bases, V lost 0 bases, and 7 bases had no gene match. The CDR3 sequence: CASSLATSGMRNEQFF. CDR3 nucleotides: TGTGCCAGCAGCTTGGCAACTAGCGGGATGCGTAATGAGCAGTTCTTC.

The J gene is TRBJ2-5, the V gene TRBV2; no reliable D call. CDR1 SNHLY and CDR2 FYNNEI come from the germline V gene. Trimming took 1 base from V and 1 from J, leaving 7 bases between them. The CDR3 length is 14 residues. In DNA form, the CDR3 reads TGTGCCAGCAGTGAAGAAAGGGTCCAAGAGACCCAGTACTTC. This gives the protein CASSEERVQETQYF.

The V call is TRBV5-1, the J call TRBJ1-6, with a possible D match to TRBD1 (5 bases). This CDR3 is 15 amino acids long. CDR1 SGHRS and CDR2 YFSETQ come from the germline V gene. V lost 4 bases, J lost 8 bases, and 16 bases lay in between. The CDR3 coding sequence is TGCGCCAGCAGCGAAACCGCCGGGGCCGATTCACCCCTCCACTTT. Protein product: CASSETAGADSPLHF.

This rearrangement joins TRBV19 to TRBJ1-5; D is unclear. The CDR3 is 14 residues long. Trimming pared 11 bases from V and 1 base from J, leaving 15 bases between. Germline assignment: CDR1 LNHDA and CDR2 SQIVND (reference sequence). The CDR3 DNA sequence: TGTGCCGTGGCGGGCGCGTTAAGCAATCAGCCCCAGCATTTT. This gives the protein CAVAGALSNQPQHF.

This clone appeared once. The chain is built from TRBV11-3 and TRBJ1-1; no clear D. Per germline, CDR1 SGHNT and CDR2 YENEEA. Between the trimmed V and J ends, which lost 0 bases and 6 bases, there was a span of 8 bases. The CDR3 is 13 residues long. The CDR3 protein is CASSLDGFAEAFF. As DNA, the CDR3 is TGTGCCAGCAGCTTAGACGGGTTCGCTGAAGCTTTCTTT.

CDR3 sequence: CASSYSTPSGNGELFF. The CDR3 DNA follows: TGTGCCAGCAGTTACTCCACCCCTAGCGGTAACGGGGAGCTGTTTTTT. The V call is TRBV6-5, the J call TRBJ2-2; 7 bases fit TRBD2. This CDR3 is built from 16 residues. V lost 0 bases and J lost 7; bases outside the gene matches: 8. CDR1 is MNHEY, CDR2 SVGAGI, per germline.

The chain uses TRBV7-9 and TRBJ2-6; D unresolved. The germline gives CDR1 SEHNR, CDR2 FQNEAQ (reference sequence). The CDR3 is made up of 18 amino acids. Trimming pared 0 bases from V and 0 bases from J, leaving 12 bases between. The CDR3 DNA follows: TGTGCCAGCAGCTTAGCGGCTGGGCCCGACTCTGGGGCCAACGTCCTGACTTTC. Its translation: CASSLAAGPDSGANVLTF.

The rearrangement uses TRBV5-1 and TRBJ1-2; D is possibly TRBD1 (6 bases). The CDR3 spans 14 residues. Trimming cost V 7 bases and J 8 bases, with 21 bases left between them. Germline assignment: CDR1 SGHRS and CDR2 YFSETQ. This CDR3 reads CASEAEGVLGGYTF. The DNA for the CDR3 is TGCGCCAGCGAGGCAGAGGGGGTACTTGGCGGCTACACCTTC.

V and J are TRBV18 and TRBJ1-5; 8 bases line up with TRBD1. CDR1 KGHSH and CDR2 LQKENI come from the germline V gene. V shed 6 bases and J 4 bases; nucleotides not matched to a gene: 11. This CDR3 spans 16 amino acids. The CDR3 region has the DNA TGTGCCAGCTCGTATCAGGGGGCCCCTAGTAATCAGCCCCAGCATTTT. This translates into CASSYQGAPSNQPQHF.

The chain carries TRBV5-4 and TRBJ1-4; the match to TRBD1 covers 7 bases. This CDR3 comprises 14 residues. Germline CDR1 SGHNT, CDR2 YYREEE (reference sequence). The V gene end was trimmed by 4 bases and the J gene end by 4 bases; junction bases not matched to a gene: 4. For the CDR3, the DNA is TGTGCCAGCAGCCTGGGACAGCTTAATGAAAAACTGTTTTTT. Encoded protein: CASSLGQLNEKLFF. Full variable domain (rest looked up from reference TRBV5-4 and TRBJ1-4): ETGVTQSPTHLIKTRGQQVTLRCSSQSGHNTVSWYQQALGQGPQFIFQYYREEENGRGNFPPRFSGLQFPNYSSELNVNALELDDSALYLCASSLGQLNEKLFFGSGTQLSVL.

In its sample, this clone was seen a few times. The V gene is TRBV2, the J gene TRBJ2-5; D remains unclear. This CDR3 is built from 13 residues. Germline CDR1 is SNHLY and CDR2 is FYNNEI. Trimming pared 2 bases from V and 4 bases from J, leaving 8 bases between. The CDR3 region is CASSEPLRETQYF. CDR3 coding DNA: TGTGCCAGCAGTGAACCCCTGCGAGAGACCCAGTACTTC.

The CDR3 DNA is TGCGCCAGCAGCCAAGAGGACAGACTTAGCACAGATACGCAGTATTTT. It is translated as CASSQEDRLSTDTQYF. The V call is TRBV4-1, the J call TRBJ2-3; D may be TRBD1 (6 bases). Germline-derived CDR1 and CDR2 are MGHRA and YSYEKL. V was cut by 0 bases and J by 0 bases, with 10 bases left in between. This CDR3 contains 16 residues.

The chain uses TRBV5-4 and TRBJ2-5; TRBD1 aligns across 8 bases. The CDR3 runs to 17 residues. The V gene's germline CDR1 is SGHNT and CDR2 YYREEE (reference sequence). Germline trimming cut 0 bases from V and 5 bases from J; bases unmatched to any gene: 12. CDR3 protein: CASSLAKGQAGLETQYF. The CDR3 region has the DNA TGTGCCAGCAGCTTGGCTAAGGGACAGGCTGGGTTGGAGACCCAGTACTTC.

J is TRBJ2-1 and V is TRBV12-3 or TRBV12-4, with a weak D call TRBD2 (6 bases). The CDR3 has 12 amino acids. The V and J ends lost 2 bases and 10 bases respectively, with 9 bases between them. CDR3 sequence reads: CASSLTAGEQFF. As DNA, the CDR3 is TGTGCCAGCAGTTTAACGGCGGGGGAGCAGTTCTTC.

The V and J genes are TRBV18 and TRBJ1-1; 7 nucleotides line up with TRBD1. The V gene end was trimmed by 4 bases and the J gene end by 8 bases; junction bases not matched to a gene: 4. This CDR3 comprises 12 residues. The germline V gene has CDR1 KGHSH and CDR2 LQKENI. The CDR3 DNA follows: TGTGCCAGCTCACTCCGACAGGGAGAAGCTTTCTTT. It is translated as CASSLRQGEAFF.

This clone has a single count. This chain links TRBV5-5 with TRBJ1-6; D is unclear. The germline V gene has CDR1 SGHKS and CDR2 YYEKEE (reference sequence). V was clipped by 5 bases and J by 8 bases, with 14 bases between them. This CDR3 has 14 amino acids. DNA for the CDR3: TGTGCCAGCAGTCTCACAAGTCCCTATTCACCCCTCCACTTT. Translating gives CASSLTSPYSPLHF. Complete variable domain (other parts from reference TRBV5-5 and TRBJ1-6): DAGVTQSPTHLIKTRGQQVTLRCSPISGHKSVSWYQQVLGQGPQFIFQYYEKEERGRGNFPDRFSARQFPNYSSELNVNALLLGDSALYLCASSLTSPYSPLHFGNGTRLTVT.

The V call is TRBV29-1, the J call TRBJ2-2, with 7 bases identical to TRBD1. Germline loops: CDR1 SQVTM, CDR2 ANQGSEA. Losses at the gene ends were 6 bases for V and 5 bases for J; bases not matched to a gene: 6. This CDR3 is 13 amino acids long. CDR3 sequence reads: CSVDRAGTGELFF. CDR3 DNA: TGCAGCGTAGACAGGGCAGGAACCGGGGAGCTGTTTTTT.

The chain uses TRBV13 and TRBJ2-3; 13 bases are shared with TRBD2. V lost 0 bases to trimming and J lost 10 bases; unmatched junction nucleotides: 13. Germline CDR1 and CDR2: PRHDT and FYEKMQ (reference sequence). The CDR3 is 18 residues long. CDR3: CASSLGGTSGIRRVSQYF. CDR3 coding DNA: TGTGCCAGCAGCTTAGGGGGGACTAGCGGGATCCGCCGGGTTTCGCAGTATTTT.

The J gene is TRBJ2-1, the V gene TRBV7-2; D is perhaps TRBD2 (6 bases). The CDR3 is 16 residues long. V was pared by 1 base and J by 6 bases, with 16 bases between. The germline V gene encodes CDR1 SGHTA and CDR2 FQGNSA. The DNA for the CDR3 is TGTGCCAGCAGCTTAGTATCGACTAGTTCACGCAATGAGCAGTTCTTC. Its translation: CASSLVSTSSRNEQFF.

The V gene is TRBV28, the J gene TRBJ1-5, with D perhaps TRBD1 (6 bases). From germline, CDR1 is MDHEN and CDR2 SYDVKM. V dropped 3 bases and J dropped 5 bases, with 14 bases sitting between them. This CDR3 is built from 15 residues. The CDR3 region has the DNA TGTGCCAGCAGTTTTTGGGGGGCACGCGATCAGCCCCAGCATTTT. It is translated as CASSFWGARDQPQHF.

The table lists this clone with a few counts. The chain carries TRBV5-1 and TRBJ1-2; TRBD1 might be the D (5 bases). Trimming shortened V by 1 base and J by 7 bases, and 11 bases separated the two germline ends. CDR1 is SGHRS and CDR2 is YFSETQ in the germline V gene. The CDR3 consists of 13 residues. CDR3 nucleotides: TGCGCCAGCAGCTTGTTCCGGGACTCTGGCTACACCTTC. Translating it yields CASSLFRDSGYTF.

V and J are TRBV19 and TRBJ1-1; possible D gene TRBD1, 5 bases. The CDR3 totals 13 residues. Germline V gives CDR1 LNHDA, CDR2 SQIVND (reference sequence). V dropped 5 bases and J dropped 1 base, with 8 bases sitting between them. CDR3 region: CASSGGKNTEAFF. In nucleotides, the CDR3 is TGTGCCAGTAGTGGGGGGAAGAACACTGAAGCTTTCTTT.

V gene TRBV6-5 combines with J gene TRBJ1-2; D unresolved. Trimming stripped 4 bases from V and 4 bases from J, with 13 bases between. CDR1 and CDR2 (germline): MNHEY, SVGAGI. This CDR3 has 14 amino acids. The CDR3 DNA follows: TGTGCCAGCAGTTCCCGGGGAGGGCCCTATGGCTACACCTTC. Translated, it gives CASSSRGGPYGYTF.

The chain joins TRBV29-1 to TRBJ2-2; D not certain. V was clipped by 1 base and J by 6 bases, with 6 bases between them. Germline V gene data show CDR1 as SQVTM and CDR2 as ANQGSEA. The CDR3 length is 12 residues. The CDR3 loop is CSVEGPAGELFF. Written as DNA, the CDR3 is TGCAGCGTTGAAGGACCTGCCGGGGAGCTGTTTTTT.

This chain uses TRBV6-4 with TRBJ1-5, with 8 bases fitting TRBD1. Germline CDR1 is MRHNA and CDR2 is SNTAGT. After removal of 3 bases from V and 6 bases from J, the junction contained 4 bases not matched to a gene. CDR3 size: 14 residues. In nucleotides, the CDR3 is TGTGCCAGCAGTGAGCGACAGGGGATTCAGCCCCAGCATTTT. This encodes CASSERQGIQPQHF.

The J gene is TRBJ1-1, the V gene TRBV6-5; D is undetermined. The CDR3 spans 13 residues. Trimming took 6 bases from V and 1 from J, leaving 9 bases between them. Germline CDR1 is MNHEY and CDR2 is SVGAGI. DNA of the CDR3: TGTGCCAGCAGGAGGGAGGGGAACACTGAAGCTTTCTTT. Protein product: CASRREGNTEAFF.

The CDR3 region has the DNA TGTGCCAGCTCTGGCGACAGGGGATATGGCTACACCTTC. It is translated as CASSGDRGYGYTF. The chain is built from TRBV28 and TRBJ1-2, with 8 bases matching TRBD1. V lost 8 bases and J lost 5; bases outside the gene matches: 7. The CDR3 has 13 amino acids. The germline CDR1 and CDR2 sequences are MDHEN and SYDVKM.

This clone appeared a few times. This rearrangement joins TRBV7-2 to TRBJ1-4, with 9 nucleotides matching TRBD1. V gave up 3 bases and J gave up 8 bases; unmatched junction bases: 7. CDR3 length: 15 residues. The V gene's germline CDR1 is SGHTA and CDR2 FQGNSA. DNA for the CDR3: TGTGCCAGCAGCTTGTCGGGACAGGGAGACGAAAAACTGTTTTTT. It encodes CASSLSGQGDEKLFF.

The chain couples TRBV6-5 to TRBJ2-7; D gene unclear. Trimming removed 6 bases from V and 2 bases from J, with 11 bases in between. In germline, CDR1 is MNHEY, CDR2 SVGAGI. The CDR3 spans 13 residues. CDR3 nucleotide sequence: TGTGCCAGCAGGACACCCCCGCCCTACGAGCAGTACTTC. The encoded protein is CASRTPPPYEQYF.

This chain connects TRBV6-1 to TRBJ2-2, with D perhaps given as TRBD1 or TRBD2 (5 bases each). V was trimmed by 2 bases and J by 0 bases, leaving 19 bases between them. From germline, CDR1 is MNHNS and CDR2 SASEGT. There are 19 residues in the CDR3. In DNA, the CDR3 is TGTGCCAGCAGTGAATGGTTGGTGTCCGGGACCACGAACACCGGGGAGCTGTTTTTT. It codes for CASSEWLVSGTTNTGELFF.